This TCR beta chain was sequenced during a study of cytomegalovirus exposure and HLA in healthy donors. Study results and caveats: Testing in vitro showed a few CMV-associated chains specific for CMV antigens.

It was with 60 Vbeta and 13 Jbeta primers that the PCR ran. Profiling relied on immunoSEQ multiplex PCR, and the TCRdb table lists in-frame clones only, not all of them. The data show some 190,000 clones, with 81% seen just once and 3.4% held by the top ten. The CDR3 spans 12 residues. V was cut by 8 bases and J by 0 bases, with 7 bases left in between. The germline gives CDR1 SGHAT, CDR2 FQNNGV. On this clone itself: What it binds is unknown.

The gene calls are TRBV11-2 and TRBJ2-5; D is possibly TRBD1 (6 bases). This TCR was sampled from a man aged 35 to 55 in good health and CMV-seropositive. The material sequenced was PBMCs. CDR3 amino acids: CASGGNQETQYF. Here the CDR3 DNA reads TGTGCCAGCGGGGGCAACCAAGAGACCCAGTACTTC.